This TCR beta chain was sequenced in a study of Tregs in tolerant kidney transplant recipients. Some clones are missing from TCRdb's copy, which holds only in-frame ones; the method was immunoSEQ multiplex PCR. This listing includes about 48,000 clones. This specimen consisted of CD4+ T cells from blood, obtained before the transplant. The TCR originated in a human donor who received a combined kidney and bone marrow transplant.

Here the CDR3 reads CAIPEGGGANEQFF. The DNA read from the CDR3 is TGTGCCATCCCCGAGGGCGGGGGGGCCAATGAG. This chain joins TRBV10-3 and TRBJ2-1, with TRBD2 matching over 9 bases. The read ends 3 residues before the CDR3 terminus; that terminus is restored from the germline J gene. Germline V gives CDR1 ENHRY, CDR2 SYGVKD. The J segment lost 6 bases and the V segment lost 8 bases, leaving 8 bases of the junction unmatched. The CDR3 runs to 14 residues.